This T cell receptor (beta chain) was captured in a study of blood T cell repertoires in COVID-19. Per the authors' pipeline: Nucleated cell number was recorded as an estimate derived from reference gene primer amplification. Profiling relied on immunoSEQ multiplex PCR, and the TCRdb table lists in-frame clones only, not all of them. That table gives V, J and clone size, and the DNA gave D and trimming. The table records 150,000 to 200,000 clones, approximately 90% of them present only once. Looked up from germline, CDR1 is SEHNR and CDR2 is FQNEAQ (reference sequence). Trimming at V came to 3 bases and at J to 2 bases, leaving 12 bases not matched to a gene. The length of the CDR3 is 17 residues. Participants had their cohort set by participant-reported clinical history.

The sequenced material came from PBMCs or T cells enriched from blood (not recorded which). V gene TRBV7-9 combines with J gene TRBJ2-5; TRBD1 matches at 7 bases. The TCR was taken from a woman aged 25-40 years who had recovered from COVID-19. This CDR3 reads CASSLGPRQGSQETQYF. DNA for the CDR3: TGTGCCAGCAGCTTGGGTCCCCGACAGGGTTCACAAGAGACCCAGTACTTC.